This T cell receptor beta chain was recovered during a study of blood T cell repertoires in COVID-19. Study information: From T cells, B-cell-depleted T cells, or PBMCs came the material, which was cDNA or gDNA.

In the original analysis: For nucleated cells, counts were estimated from reference gene primer amplification. Sequencing used immunoSEQ multiplex PCR; TCRdb keeps in-frame clones, though not all of them. D and trimming come from the DNA, and the V and J calls and clone size come from that table. Of fewer than 350,000 clones in the sample, roughly nine tenths were seen once. CDR1 MDHEN and CDR2 SYDVKM come from the germline V gene. V dropped 2 bases and J dropped 6; count of bases not matched to a gene: 5. This CDR3 has 15 amino acids. Individuals aged roughly 18 to 95 years were recruited from 24 US areas.

The chain joins TRBV28 to TRBJ2-2, with TRBD2 matching 8 bases. The sequenced sample consisted of PBMCs or T cells enriched from blood (not recorded which). The receptor was derived from a man aged 60 to 69 who had recovered from COVID-19. CDR3 in amino acids: CASSLGAGGAGELFF. DNA of the CDR3: TGTGCCAGCAGTTTAGGGGCGGGGGGAGCCGGGGAGCTGTTTTTT.